These 5 T cell receptor beta chains were sequenced from one sample in a study of PD-1 blockade in classical Hodgkin lymphoma. Assay: immunoSEQ multiplex PCR; the TCRdb copy retains only in-frame clones and omits some. Here the sample spans 15,000 or so clones, more than 55% being singletons. Each and every patient relapsed after autologous stem cell transplantation, and patients got differing brentuximab vedotin exposure. The sequences come from peripheral blood mononuclear cells (PBMCs), collected before the second cycle of nivolumab. These receptors were collected from a human donor with classical Hodgkin lymphoma.

The chain employs TRBV2 and TRBJ2-7, with D unclear. The CDR3 has 11 residues. Trimming stripped 4 bases from V and 2 bases from J, with 3 bases between. Germline CDR1 SNHLY, CDR2 FYNNEI. CDR3 DNA: TGTGCCAGCAGTGCTGCCTACGAGCAGTACTTC. Translating gives CASSAAYEQYF. Full variable domain (missing parts from reference TRBV2 and TRBJ2-7): EPEVTQTPSHQVTQMGQEVILRCVPISNHLYFYWYRQILGQKVEFLVSFYNNEISEKSEIFDDQFSVERPDGSNFTLKIRSTKLEDSAMYFCASSAAYEQYFGPGTRLTVT.

The gene calls are TRBV11-2 and TRBJ2-1, with TRBD2 matching 10 bases. The germline V gene encodes CDR1 SGHAT and CDR2 FQNNGV. This CDR3 is 15 amino acids long. After removal of 5 bases from V and 6 bases from J, the junction contained 7 bases not matched to a gene. The CDR3 bases are TGTGCCAGCAGCGGGGGGGGGACTAGCGCCAATGAGCAGTTCTTC. Translated, it gives CASSGGGTSANEQFF.

The rearrangement links TRBV29-1 to TRBJ2-2; D unclear. With 6 bases removed from V and 5 bases from J, the gap between germline ends came to 13 bases. Germline V gives CDR1 SQVTM, CDR2 ANQGSEA. The CDR3 is made up of 13 amino acids. The CDR3: CSVPRAGTGELFF. The CDR3 region has the DNA TGCAGCGTACCCCGGGCCGGGACCGGGGAGCTGTTTTTT.

This sequence joins TRBV11-2 and TRBJ1-6, with D unclear. The germline V and J ends were trimmed by 5 bases and 4 bases, with 6 bases remaining between them. This CDR3 region has 13 residues. Germline loops: CDR1 SGHAT, CDR2 FQNNGV. CDR3 residues: CASSPDYNSPLHF. Here the CDR3 DNA reads TGTGCCAGCAGCCCCGATTATAATTCACCCCTCCACTTT.

In DNA form, the CDR3 reads TGTGCCTGGAGTTTTGGCCTTACGACGGAGACCCAGTACTTC. Residues: CAWSFGLTTETQYF. The chain couples TRBV30 to TRBJ2-5, with no clear D. Germline V CDR1 and CDR2: GTSNPN, SVGIG (reference sequence). Trimming took off 2 bases at V and 5 bases at J, with 15 bases between the two ends. CDR3 length: 14 residues. The full variable domain, with the rest looked up from reference TRBV30 and TRBJ2-5, is SQTIHQWPATLVQPVGSPLSLECTVEGTSNPNLYWYRQAAGRGLQLLFYSVGIGQISSEVPQNLSASRPQDRQFILSSKKLLLSDSGFYLCAWSFGLTTETQYFGPGTRLLVL.